This T cell receptor (beta chain) was identified during a study of cytomegalovirus exposure and HLA in healthy donors. Study observations and caveats: TCR beta sequences reportedly predicted the HLA-A and HLA-B alleles of most subjects accurately. A later analysis found TCR association rates differed by HLA locus, highest for DRB1 and lowest for HLA-C.

J gave up 6 bases and V 3 bases, and 0 bases lay outside the gene matches. This CDR3 region has 14 residues. CDR1 and CDR2 from the germline V gene are SGDLS and YYNGEE. Both 60 Vbeta primers and 13 Jbeta primers went into the PCR. The data were produced by immunoSEQ multiplex PCR, yet TCRdb's version contains in-frame clones alone and is incomplete. The sample records tens of thousands of clones, around 83% being singletons. To note about this clone: Its antigen is undetermined. One base away lies a much larger clone, so this may be a sequencing read error.

The receptor comes from a human donor in good health. The gene calls are TRBV9 and TRBJ2-2; 12 bases line up with TRBD2. The sample taken for sequencing was PBMCs. The CDR3 is CASSASGGAGELFF. CDR3 sequence (DNA): TGTGCCAGCAGCGCTAGCGGGGGGGCCGGGGAGCTGTTTTTT.